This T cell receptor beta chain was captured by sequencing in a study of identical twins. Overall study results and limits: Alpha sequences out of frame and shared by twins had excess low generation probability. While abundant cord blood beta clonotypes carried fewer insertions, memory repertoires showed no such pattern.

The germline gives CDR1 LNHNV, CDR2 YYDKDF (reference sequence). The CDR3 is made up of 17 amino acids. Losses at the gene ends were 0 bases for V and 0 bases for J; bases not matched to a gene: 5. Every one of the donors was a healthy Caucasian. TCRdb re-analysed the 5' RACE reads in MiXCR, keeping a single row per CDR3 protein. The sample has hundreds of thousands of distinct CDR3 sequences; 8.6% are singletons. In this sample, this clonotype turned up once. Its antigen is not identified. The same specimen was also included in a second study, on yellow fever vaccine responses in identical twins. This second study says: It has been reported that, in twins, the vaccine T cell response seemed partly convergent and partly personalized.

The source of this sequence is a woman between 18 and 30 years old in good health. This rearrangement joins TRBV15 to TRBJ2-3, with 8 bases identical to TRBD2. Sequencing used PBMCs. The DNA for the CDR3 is TGTGCCACCAGCAGAGATCGGGCTAGCGGGAGCACAGATACGCAGTATTTT. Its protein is CATSRDRASGSTDTQYF.